The T cell receptor (beta chain) under discussion was sequenced for a study of T cell repertoires in cytomegalovirus infection. About the research overall: Signatures in public TCR beta sequences pointed to both CMV infection and matching HLA type.

This clonotype was counted between two and nine times. The antigen remains unidentified. From the reads, TCRdb called clonotypes with MiXCR, one entry per CDR3 protein. Here the sample spans some 500,000 distinct CDR3 sequences, roughly a third being singletons. Sample: cultured PBMCs, taken from culture after CMV antigen stimulation. The source is a human donor in good health (CMV status not recorded). Some clones in this sample may be carry-over from other donors' samples.

CDR3: CASRVAGGPTGELFF. The CDR3 coding sequence is TGTGCCAGCAGGGTAGCGGGAGGGCCTACCGGGGAGCTGTTTTTT. V is TRBV7-2 and J is TRBJ2-2; 11 positions agree with TRBD2. V was pared by 6 bases and J by 5 bases, with 5 bases of the junction left unmatched. CDR1 is SGHTA, CDR2 FQGNSA, per germline. The CDR3 contains 15 residues.